Following are 18 T cell receptor beta chains from one sample sequenced in a study of blood T cell repertoires in COVID-19. TCRdb's table, derived via immunoSEQ multiplex PCR, lists solely in-frame clones and lacks some. The sample shows about 180,000 clones, 70% to 80% of them seen only once. Input material: PBMCs or T cells enriched from blood (not recorded which). The source is a man aged 55 to 69 who had been exposed to COVID-19.

This sequence joins TRBV19 and TRBJ2-3; 16 bases are shared with TRBD2. The length of the CDR3 is 20 residues. The germline CDR1 and CDR2 sequences are LNHDA and SQIVND (reference sequence). V lost 1 base, J lost 4 bases, and 11 bases stayed unmatched. The CDR3 loop reads CASSIGVPGLAGGPADTQYF. Written as DNA, the CDR3 is TGTGCCAGTAGTATAGGGGTCCCGGGACTAGCGGGAGGGCCGGCAGATACGCAGTATTTT.

This clone was seen only a few times. J is TRBJ1-2 and V is TRBV7-9; the D is unclear. CDR1 is SEHNR, CDR2 FQNEAQ, per germline (reference sequence). This CDR3 comprises 13 residues. Trimming stripped 2 bases from V and 4 bases from J, with 8 bases between. The DNA of the CDR3 is TGTGCCAGCAGCTTATCTAACGGCTATGGCTACACCTTC. Translated: CASSLSNGYGYTF.

The rearrangement links TRBV18 to TRBJ2-2; TRBD2 aligns across 9 bases. The CDR3 has 15 amino acids. Germline trimming cut 5 bases from V and 7 bases from J; bases unmatched to any gene: 8. Germline V gene data show CDR1 as KGHSH and CDR2 as LQKENI. The CDR3 DNA is TGTGCCAGCTCAGACGGAGCGGGAGGAAACGGGGAGCTGTTTTTT. Translation: CASSDGAGGNGELFF.

This rearrangement joins TRBV12-3 or TRBV12-4 to TRBJ1-2; possible D gene TRBD1, 6 bases. V gave up 0 bases and J gave up 7 bases, with 9 bases separating them. The CDR3 consists of 13 residues. The CDR3 here is CASSLALRGGYTF. CDR3 in DNA: TGTGCCAGCAGTTTAGCGCTCAGGGGTGGCTACACCTTC.

The J gene is TRBJ2-7, the V gene TRBV11-3; the D gene is possibly TRBD1 (6 bases). Trimming cost V 3 bases and J 2 bases, with 14 bases left between them. The CDR3 is made up of 15 amino acids. Germline V lookup: CDR1 SGHNT, CDR2 YENEEA. The DNA of the CDR3 is TGTGCCAGCAGCTTTCTAGGGACATCTACCTACGAGCAGTACTTC. Amino acid sequence: CASSFLGTSTYEQYF.

The genes are TRBV11-1 and TRBJ2-7, with a weak D call TRBD1 (6 bases). The V end was cut by 4 bases, the J end by 9 bases, with 19 bases between. This CDR3 has 14 amino acids. Germline V CDR1 and CDR2: SGHAT, FQDESV (reference sequence). CDR3 residues: CASSSTGNQRGQYF. CDR3 bases: TGTGCCAGCAGCTCAACAGGGAATCAGAGGGGGCAGTACTTC.

The J gene is TRBJ1-2, the V gene TRBV29-1; TRBD1 might be the D (6 bases). Germline CDR1 reads SQVTM; CDR2 reads ANQGSEA. Trimming stripped 4 bases from V and 6 bases from J, with 9 bases between. The CDR3 has 11 residues. This CDR3 is CSVGQGNGYTF. In nucleotides, the CDR3 is TGCAGCGTTGGGCAGGGGAATGGCTACACCTTC.

The V and J genes are TRBV5-4 and TRBJ2-7; 10 nucleotides match TRBD1. With 0 bases clipped from V and 1 base from J, the junction kept 4 bases outside the gene matches. Per the germline V gene, CDR1 is SGHNT and CDR2 is YYREEE (reference sequence). The CDR3 runs to 16 residues. CDR3 in amino acids: CASSLAWTGGSYEQYF. As DNA, the CDR3 is TGTGCCAGCAGCTTGGCATGGACAGGGGGTTCCTACGAGCAGTACTTC.

This chain uses TRBV7-2 with TRBJ1-1; maybe TRBD1 (6 bases). The V and J ends lost 1 base and 2 bases respectively, with 11 bases between them. The CDR3 is 15 residues long. The germline V gene has CDR1 SGHTA and CDR2 FQGNSA. The CDR3 here is CASSLGTRGNTEAFF. As DNA, the CDR3 is TGTGCCAGCAGCTTAGGTACCAGGGGAAACACTGAAGCTTTCTTT.

The V and J genes are TRBV27 and TRBJ2-2; 11 bases are a match to TRBD1. CDR1 and CDR2 (germline): MNHEY, SMNVEV (reference sequence). The CDR3 is 14 amino acids. With V trimmed by 6 bases and J by 7 bases, 4 bases remained unmatched. In DNA, the CDR3 is TGTGCCAGCAGCTGGGGACAGGGGGTCGGGGAGCTGTTTTTT. Encoded protein: CASSWGQGVGELFF.

This chain connects TRBV5-1 to TRBJ2-7; 8 bases match TRBD2. V lost 4 bases and J lost 1; bases outside the gene matches: 4. CDR1 is SGHRS and CDR2 is YFSETQ in the germline V gene. CDR3 length: 14 residues. The CDR3 nucleotides are TGCGCCAGCAGCCCTGGACTAGCTTCCTACGAGCAGTACTTC. Protein: CASSPGLASYEQYF. Filled out from reference TRBV5-1 and TRBJ2-7, the complete variable domain reads KAGVTQTPRYLIKTRGQQVTLSCSPISGHRSVSWYQQTPGQGLQFLFEYFSETQRNKGNFPGRFSGRQFSNSRSEMNVSTLELGDSALYLCASSPGLASYEQYFGPGTRLTVT.

This chain links TRBV7-8 with TRBJ2-7; D gene ambiguous. With 1 base removed from V and 0 bases from J, the gap between germline ends came to 13 bases. The germline V gene encodes CDR1 SGHVS and CDR2 FQNEAQ. The CDR3 consists of 16 residues. The CDR3 region has the DNA TGTGCCAGCAGCTTAGGATTTTCGGCGGACTCCTACGAGCAGTACTTC. Translation: CASSLGFSADSYEQYF.

The chain uses TRBV11-3 and TRBJ2-7; 10 nucleotides match TRBD1. V lost 5 bases and J lost 5; bases outside the gene matches: 6. Germline assignment: CDR1 SGHNT and CDR2 YENEEA. The CDR3 contains 14 residues. The CDR3 loop reads CASSLRDRGNEQYF. In DNA, the CDR3 is TGTGCCAGCAGCCTACGGGACAGGGGAAACGAGCAGTACTTC.

The CDR3 loop is CAISESPGRGKGRGTEAFF. The CDR3 DNA follows: TGTGCCATCAGTGAGTCTCCGGGCAGGGGTAAGGGTCGGGGCACTGAAGCTTTCTTT. The rearrangement uses TRBV10-3 and TRBJ1-1, with D possibly matching TRBD1 (6 bases). Germline lookup yields CDR1 ENHRY and CDR2 SYGVKD. V lost 0 bases, J lost 4 bases, and 24 bases lay in between. There are 19 residues in the CDR3.

This rearrangement joins TRBV5-6 to TRBJ1-3; D ambiguous. Trimming left V 1 base short and J 0 bases short, with 14 bases between. The germline V gene encodes CDR1 SGHDT and CDR2 YYEEEE. CDR3 length equals 17 residues. The CDR3 region has the DNA TGTGCCAGCAGCTTGTACGCGACTAGGCTCTCTGGAAACACCATATATTTT. It specifies CASSLYATRLSGNTIYF.

This chain connects TRBV7-3 to TRBJ1-6; 8 bases align to TRBD1. The trim removed 2 bases at V and 9 bases at J, leaving 6 bases unmatched. In germline, CDR1 is SGHTA, CDR2 FQGTGA. The CDR3 length is 15 residues. CDR3: CASSLAGTGVSPLHF. The CDR3, as DNA: TGTGCCAGCAGCTTAGCGGGGACAGGTGTTTCACCCCTCCACTTT.

The chain combines TRBV6-6 with TRBJ2-2; a weak D match, TRBD1 (6 bases). This CDR3 contains 14 residues. V was clipped by 7 bases and J by 7 bases, with 16 bases between them. Germline assignment: CDR1 MNHNY and CDR2 SVGAGI (reference sequence). As DNA, the CDR3 is TGTGCCAGCATTGACAGGACCTTGGGCGGGGAGCTGTTTTTT. Encoded protein: CASIDRTLGGELFF.

Regarding this clone: At one end, the junction sequence differs from germline, possibly due to a read error. The chain uses TRBV29-1 and TRBJ1-4, with 11 bases lining up with TRBD1. From germline, CDR1 is SQVTM and CDR2 ANQGSEA. The CDR3 loop spans 14 amino acids. CDR3 sequence reads: CRVGGTGGFEKLFF. CDR3 DNA: TGCCGCGTGGGGGGGACAGGGGGATTTGAAAAACTGTTTTTT.